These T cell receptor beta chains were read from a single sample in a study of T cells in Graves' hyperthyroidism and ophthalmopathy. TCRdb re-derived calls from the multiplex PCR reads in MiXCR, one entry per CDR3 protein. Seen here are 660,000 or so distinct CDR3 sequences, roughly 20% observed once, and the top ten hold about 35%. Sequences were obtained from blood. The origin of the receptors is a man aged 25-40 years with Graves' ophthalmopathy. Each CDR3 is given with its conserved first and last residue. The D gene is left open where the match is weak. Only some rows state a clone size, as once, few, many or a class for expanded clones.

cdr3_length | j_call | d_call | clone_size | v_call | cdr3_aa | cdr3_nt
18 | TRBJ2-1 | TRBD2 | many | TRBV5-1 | CASSLERTSGSSYNEQFF | TGCGCCAGCAGCTTGGAAAGGACTAGCGGGAGCTCCTACAATGAGCAGTTCTTC
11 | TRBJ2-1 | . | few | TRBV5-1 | CASSSEYGQFF | TGCGCCAGCAGCTCAGAATATGGGCAGTTCTTC
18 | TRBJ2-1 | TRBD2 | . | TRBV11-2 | CASSPGLAGVSAYNEQFF | TGTGCCAGCAGCCCGGGACTAGCGGGAGTGAGTGCCTACAATGAGCAGTTCTTC
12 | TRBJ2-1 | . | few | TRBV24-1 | CATSVALSEQFF | TGTGCCACCAGTGTAGCCCTCTCCGAGCAGTTCTTC
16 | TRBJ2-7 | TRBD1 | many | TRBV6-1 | CASSATGTGGTYEQYF | TGTGCCAGCAGTGCGACCGGGACAGGGGGAACCTACGAGCAGTACTTC
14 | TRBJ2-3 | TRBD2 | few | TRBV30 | CAWSEGTTLNTQYF | TGTGCCTGGAGTGAGGGGACTACTCTTAATACGCAGTATTTT
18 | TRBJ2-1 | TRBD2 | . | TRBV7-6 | CASSFTRGLAGLYNEQFF | TGTGCCAGCAGCTTCACGAGAGGACTAGCGGGCCTCTACAATGAGCAGTTCTTC
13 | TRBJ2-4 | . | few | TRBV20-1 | CSARETGQNIQYF | TGCAGTGCTAGAGAAACAGGGCAAAACATTCAGTACTTC
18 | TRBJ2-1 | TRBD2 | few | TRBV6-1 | CASSEALRSSGRVYEQFF | TGTGCCAGCAGTGAAGCGCTTCGGTCTAGCGGGAGGGTCTATGAGCAGTTCTTC
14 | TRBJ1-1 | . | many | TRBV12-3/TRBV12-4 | CASSQQVMNTEAFF | TGTGCCAGCAGTCAGCAGGTTATGAACACTGAAGCTTTCTTT
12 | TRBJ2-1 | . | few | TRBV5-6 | CASSPGTDEQFF | TGTGCCAGCAGCCCAGGGACCGACGAGCAGTTCTTC
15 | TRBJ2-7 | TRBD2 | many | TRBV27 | CASTLRWAGGVEQYF | TGTGCCAGCACCCTTCGTTGGGCGGGAGGAGTCGAGCAGTACTTC
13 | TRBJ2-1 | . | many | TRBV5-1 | CASSLTGINEQFF | TGCGCCAGCAGCTTGACTGGGATCAATGAGCAGTTCTTC
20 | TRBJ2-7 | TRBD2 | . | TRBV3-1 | CASSQDEGLAGEIRAYEQYF | TGTGCCAGCAGCCAAGATGAAGGGCTAGCGGGAGAGATTAGGGCGTACGAGCAGTACTTC
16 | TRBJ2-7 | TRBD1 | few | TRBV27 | CASSFFAGQGVGEQYF | TGTGCCAGCAGTTTTTTTGCCGGACAGGGGGTCGGCGAGCAGTACTTC
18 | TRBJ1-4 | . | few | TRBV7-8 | CASSLDRPGVSTNEKLFF | TGTGCCAGCAGCTTAGATCGGCCAGGGGTTTCAACTAATGAAAAACTGTTTTTT
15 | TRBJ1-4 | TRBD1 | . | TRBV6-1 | CASSERTGMNEKLFF | TGTGCCAGCAGTGAGAGGACAGGGATGAATGAAAAACTGTTTTTT
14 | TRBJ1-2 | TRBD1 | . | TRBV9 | CASSALGQNYGYTF | TGTGCCAGCAGCGCCCTGGGACAGAACTATGGCTACACCTTC
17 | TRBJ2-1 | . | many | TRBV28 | CASSRRGQGQRDNEQFF | TGTGCCAGCAGTCGACGTGGTCAGGGCCAGAGGGACAATGAGCAGTTCTTC
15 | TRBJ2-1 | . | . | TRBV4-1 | CASSQGPGLGNEQFF | TGCGCCAGCAGCCAAGGGCCGGGACTTGGCAATGAGCAGTTCTTC
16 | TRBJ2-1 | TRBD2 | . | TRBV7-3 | CASSLRPAGIDNEQFF | TGTGCCAGCAGCTTACGCCCAGCGGGAATTGACAATGAGCAGTTCTTC
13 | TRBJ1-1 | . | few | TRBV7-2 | CASSLGFWTEAFF | TGTGCCAGCAGCTTGGGGTTTTGGACTGAAGCTTTCTTT
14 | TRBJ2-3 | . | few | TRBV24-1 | CATSDPLSTDTQYF | TGTGCCACCAGTGATCCCCTCTCCACAGATACGCAGTATTTT
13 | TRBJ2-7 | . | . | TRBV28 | CASSWTDSYEQYF | TGTGCCAGCAGTTGGACAGACTCCTACGAGCAGTACTTC
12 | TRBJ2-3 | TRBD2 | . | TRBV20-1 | CTSGGETDTQYF | TGCACTAGCGGGGGGGAGACAGATACGCAATATTTT
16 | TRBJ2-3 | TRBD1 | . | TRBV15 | CATSRVRTGVKDTQYF | TGTGCCACCAGCAGAGTCAGGACAGGGGTGAAAGATACGCAGTATTTT
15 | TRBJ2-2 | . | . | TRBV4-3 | CASSQGQMNTGELFF | TGCGCCAGCAGCCAAGGACAGATGAACACCGGGGAGCTGTTTTTT
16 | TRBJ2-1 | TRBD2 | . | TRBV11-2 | CASSLGLAASYNEQFF | TGTGCCAGCAGCTTAGGGCTAGCGGCCTCCTACAATGAGCAGTTCTTC
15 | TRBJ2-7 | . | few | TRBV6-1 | CASSYIQGGSYEQYF | TGTGCCAGCAGTTATATCCAGGGGGGATCCTACGAGCAGTACTTC
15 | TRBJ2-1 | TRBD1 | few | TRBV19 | CASIDTGGPNNEQFF | TGTGCCAGTATTGACACAGGGGGGCCAAACAATGAGCAGTTCTTC
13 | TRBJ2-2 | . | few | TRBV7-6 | CASREGRTGELFF | TGTGCCAGCAGGGAGGGCCGGACCGGGGAGCTGTTTTTT
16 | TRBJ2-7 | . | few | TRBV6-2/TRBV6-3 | CASSFLTGVRTYEQYF | TGTGCCAGCAGTTTCTTGACAGGCGTGAGGACCTACGAGCAGTACTTC
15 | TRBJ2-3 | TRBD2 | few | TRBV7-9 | CASSAPGLASDTQYF | TGTGCCAGCAGCGCGCCGGGACTAGCGTCAGATACGCAGTATTTT
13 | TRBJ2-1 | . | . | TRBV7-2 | CASSSMDNNEQFF | TGTGCCAGCAGCTCCATGGACAACAATGAGCAGTTCTTC
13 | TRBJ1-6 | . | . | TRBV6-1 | CASRSRSDFRSHF | TGTGCCAGCAGGTCGAGATCAGACTTCCGGAGCCACTTT
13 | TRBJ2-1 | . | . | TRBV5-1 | CASSNRAYNEQFF | TGCGCCAGCAGCAACCGGGCCTACAATGAGCAGTTCTTC
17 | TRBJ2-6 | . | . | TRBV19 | CASSIVHVSSGANVLTF | TGTGCCAGTAGTATAGTCCATGTGTCCAGCGGGGCCAACGTCCTGACTTTC
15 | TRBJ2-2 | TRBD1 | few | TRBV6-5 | CASSYSSQGNGELFF | TGTGCCAGCAGTTACTCGTCACAGGGGAACGGGGAGCTGTTTTTT
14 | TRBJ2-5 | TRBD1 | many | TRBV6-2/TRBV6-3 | CASKGKGGAETQYF | TGTGCCAGCAAAGGGAAAGGGGGCGCGGAGACCCAGTACTTC
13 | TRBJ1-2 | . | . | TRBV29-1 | CSVVRGKDYGYTF | TGCAGCGTTGTGAGGGGAAAAGACTATGGCTACACCTTC
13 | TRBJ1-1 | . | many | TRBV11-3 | CASSLRGPTEAFF | TGTGCCAGCAGCTTACGAGGACCCACTGAAGCTTTCTTT
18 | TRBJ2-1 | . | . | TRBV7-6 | CASSFTPLGGAWGNEQFF | TGTGCCAGCAGCTTTACTCCCTTGGGGGGGGCCTGGGGCAATGAGCAGTTCTTC
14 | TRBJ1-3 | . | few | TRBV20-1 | CSAVGRNSGNTIYF | TGCAGTGCCGTTGGACGGAACTCTGGAAACACCATATATTTT
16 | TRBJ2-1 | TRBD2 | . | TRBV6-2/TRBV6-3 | CASSYSGLAGGYEQFF | TGTGCCAGCAGTTACTCAGGACTAGCGGGGGGATATGAGCAGTTCTTC
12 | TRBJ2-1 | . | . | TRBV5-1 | CASSPGQAEQFF | TGCGCCAGCAGCCCGGGACAAGCTGAGCAGTTCTTC
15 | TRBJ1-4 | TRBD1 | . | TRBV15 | CATSRVGTGGEKLFF | TGTGCCACCAGCAGAGTTGGGACAGGGGGTGAAAAACTGTTTTTT
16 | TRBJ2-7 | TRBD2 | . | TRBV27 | CASSPSAGARGYEQYF | TGTGCCAGCAGTCCTTCAGCGGGAGCGAGGGGGTACGAGCAGTACTTC
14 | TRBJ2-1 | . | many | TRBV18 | CASSPGQKYNEQFF | TGTGCCAGCTCACCCGGACAGAAATACAATGAGCAGTTCTTC
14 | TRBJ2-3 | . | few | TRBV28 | CASSLLSTADTQYF | TGTGCCAGCAGTTTATTGTCTACTGCAGATACGCAGTATTTT
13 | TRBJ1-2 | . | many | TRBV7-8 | CASSLGSGYGYTF | TGTGCCAGCAGCTTAGGTTCGGGCTATGGCTACACCTTC
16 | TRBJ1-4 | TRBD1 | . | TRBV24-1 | CATSDRGTGEGEKLFF | TGTGCCACCAGTGACCGCGGGACAGGGGAGGGGGAAAAACTGTTTTTT
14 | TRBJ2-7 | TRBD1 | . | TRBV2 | CASSEATGGHEQYF | TGTGCCAGCAGTGAGGCCACAGGGGGCCACGAGCAGTACTTC